Included here is one TCR beta chain sequence, with context. What it binds is not known. A clone one base away is much larger, so this may be a read error. Time point here: persistent/refractory GD, antithyroid drugs over 5 years with positive TRAb. PBMC RNA served as the TCR library source. Under American Thyroid Association guidelines, Graves' disease was diagnosed. These data originate in a study of regulatory T cells in long-lasting Graves disease. Regarding the study as a whole: The study found lower TCR diversity in persistent Graves' patients than in newly diagnosed ones. There were preferences for TRBV28, TRBJ1-2 and TRBJ2-5 in persistent disease. Possibly, accuracy suffered from the small sample size.

To make TCR beta libraries, researchers used iRepertoire HTBI primers and Arm-PCR of CDR3 regions. TCRdb processed the multiplex PCR reads anew with MiXCR; each CDR3 protein has one entry. The sample has over 450,000 distinct CDR3 sequences, 20% to 25% seen once. Germline CDR1 reads SEHNR; CDR2 reads FQNEAQ (reference sequence). V dropped 0 bases and J dropped 2 bases, with 8 bases sitting between them. The length of the CDR3 is 15 residues. The source is a female donor with Graves disease. The specimen comprised peripheral blood mononuclear cells (PBMCs), sampled when the disease was refractory, from a patient treated with antithyroid drugs. This sequence joins TRBV7-9 and TRBJ2-4; no clear D. The CDR3 DNA is TGTGCCAGCAGCTTAGCGGCAGCGACCAAAAACATTCAGTACTTC. It translates to CASSLAAATKNIQYF.